What follows is one TCR beta chain and its context. Generated by immunoSEQ multiplex PCR, the TCRdb table keeps only in-frame clones and is missing some. Here the sample spans 550,000 to 800,000 clones, 74% being singletons. This sample stems from a study of shared clonotypes between healthy human individuals. About the study: The plates for each donor numbered three CD4 naive, three CD4 memory, two CD8 naive and one CD8 memory.

Trimming removed 5 bases at V and 1 base at J, with 19 bases between. The CDR3 totals 17 residues. Germline lookup yields CDR1 SEHNR and CDR2 FQNEAQ (reference sequence). Input material: memory CD4+ T cells sorted from blood. Described subset: CD45RA-negative fraction. The V call is TRBV7-9, the J call TRBJ2-3; TRBD2 might be the D (5 bases). The source of this sequence is a woman in her twenties or thirties in good health. The CDR3 protein is CASSLLGTGKGTDTQYF. For the CDR3, the DNA is TGTGCCAGCAGCCTATTGGGTACCGGGAAAGGCACAGATACGCAGTATTTT. Supplemented by reference TRBV7-9 and TRBJ2-3, the full variable domain reads DTGVSQNPRHKITKRGQNVTFRCDPISEHNRLYWYRQTLGQGPEFLTYFQNEAQLEKSRLLSDRFSAERPKGSFSTLEIQRTEQGDSAMYLCASSLLGTGKGTDTQYFGPGTRLTVL.